The 12 T cell receptor beta chains in this list originate from one sample, sequenced in a study of graft-versus-host responses after intestinal transplantation. Some clones are missing from TCRdb's copy, which holds only in-frame ones; the method was immunoSEQ multiplex PCR. The sample yields roughly 89,000 clones, 80% to 95% seen once. For these TCRs, the target antigens are not known. The sample consisted of unstimulated CD4+ T cells sorted from spleen or lymph node cells, taken before intestinal transplant. Receptors originate from a human donor who received an intestinal transplant.

The V gene is TRBV15, the J gene TRBJ2-7, with 7 bases identical to TRBD2. This CDR3 comprises 13 residues. Germline V gives CDR1 LNHNV, CDR2 YYDKDF (reference sequence). V dropped 4 bases and J dropped 2; count of bases not matched to a gene: 2. CDR3 region: CATSISGAYEQYF. The CDR3, as DNA: TGTGCCACCAGCATCAGCGGGGCCTACGAGCAGTACTTC.

This sequence joins TRBV28 and TRBJ1-4, with D possibly matching TRBD1 (6 bases). V lost 2 bases, J lost 0 bases, and 10 bases lay in between. The CDR3 totals 16 residues. Germline V gene data show CDR1 as MDHEN and CDR2 as SYDVKM. CDR3 nucleotides: TGTGCCAGCAGTTTAACGAGACAGGCAACTAATGAAAAACTGTTTTTT. Residues: CASSLTRQATNEKLFF.

This sequence joins TRBV19 and TRBJ2-5, with TRBD1 identical over 7 bases. The V gene's germline CDR1 is LNHDA and CDR2 SQIVND (reference sequence). The CDR3 sequence is 14 residues long. V lost 7 bases and J lost 0; bases outside the gene matches: 5. The DNA of the CDR3 is TGTGCCAGTAAGAAGACAGGGTACCAAGAGACCCAGTACTTC. Translated: CASKKTGYQETQYF.

The J gene is TRBJ2-1, the V gene TRBV27, with 10 bases identical to TRBD2. CDR1 and CDR2 (germline): MNHEY, SMNVEV (reference sequence). The ends lost 1 base at V and 4 bases at J; junction bases unmatched: 4. The CDR3 has 16 residues. The CDR3: CASSLYGSGGYNEQFF. As DNA, the CDR3 is TGTGCCAGCAGTTTATATGGTAGCGGGGGGTACAATGAGCAGTTCTTC.

The V and J genes are TRBV4-2 and TRBJ2-1; 9 bases are a match to TRBD2. Germline CDR1 is LGHNA and CDR2 is YNFKEQ. The trim removed 5 bases at V and 0 bases at J, leaving 5 bases unmatched. The CDR3 is made up of 16 amino acids. CDR3 sequence: CASSGRGRASYNEQFF. In nucleotides, the CDR3 is TGTGCCAGCAGCGGACGCGGGAGGGCCTCCTACAATGAGCAGTTCTTC.

This chain links TRBV19 with TRBJ2-1, with a possible D match to TRBD1 (6 bases). V lost 3 bases and J 6 bases, leaving 15 bases between the germline ends. CDR3 size: 15 residues. Germline CDR1 reads LNHDA; CDR2 reads SQIVND (reference sequence). For the CDR3, the DNA is TGTGCCAGTAGTATTGGACAGACGAACACCAATGAGCAGTTCTTC. Translating it yields CASSIGQTNTNEQFF.

The chain employs TRBV4-2 and TRBJ2-6; weak D call: TRBD2 (5 bases). The germline CDR1 and CDR2 sequences are LGHNA and YNFKEQ. There are 19 residues in the CDR3. Trimming left V 3 bases short and J 0 bases short, with 18 bases between. The CDR3 bases are TGTGCCAGCAGCCAGTTATCGGGCGGGTTCCTCTCTGGGGCCAACGTCCTGACTTTC. It yields the protein CASSQLSGGFLSGANVLTF.

The V and J genes are TRBV6-1 and TRBJ1-6; possible D gene TRBD1, 5 bases. Germline CDR1 reads MNHNS; CDR2 reads SASEGT. The CDR3 sequence is 16 residues long. The V gene lost 2 bases and the J gene lost 2 bases, with 10 bases spanning the gap. The CDR3 nucleotides are TGTGCCAGCAGTGAAAGAACGACAGCCTATAATTCACCCCTCCACTTT. Amino acids: CASSERTTAYNSPLHF.

The V gene is TRBV18, the J gene TRBJ2-7, with 10 bases fitting TRBD2. With 3 bases clipped from V and 4 bases from J, the junction kept 12 bases outside the gene matches. From germline, CDR1 is KGHSH and CDR2 LQKENI. The CDR3 loop spans 17 amino acids. CDR3 nucleotide sequence: TGTGCCAGCTCACCCCTTCCTAGCGGGGGTCTTGTGTACGAGCAGTACTTC. Protein product: CASSPLPSGGLVYEQYF.

This CDR3 is CASSLGQISGNTIYF. Written as DNA, the CDR3 is TGTGCCAGCAGCTTAGGCCAGATCTCTGGAAACACCATATATTTT. This chain connects TRBV7-9 to TRBJ1-3; D remains unclear. The V end was cut by 1 base, the J end by 0 bases, with 7 bases between. CDR1 is SEHNR, CDR2 FQNEAQ, per germline (reference sequence). This CDR3 contains 15 residues.

The chain carries TRBV5-5 and TRBJ2-5; 7 nucleotides line up with TRBD1. The CDR3 runs to 14 residues. Per germline, CDR1 SGHKS and CDR2 YYEKEE (reference sequence). V dropped 4 bases and J dropped 3; count of bases not matched to a gene: 6. Written as DNA, the CDR3 is TGTGCCAGCAGCCTAAGGGACAGCGAAGAGACCCAGTACTTC. As protein: CASSLRDSEETQYF.

The V call is TRBV7-8, the J call TRBJ1-1, with D unclear. Germline CDR1 SGHVS, CDR2 FQNEAQ. The CDR3 length is 13 residues. Trimming removed 1 base at V and 4 bases at J, with 7 bases between. The DNA for the CDR3 is TGTGCCAGCAGCTTAGATTTGAGCACTGAAGCTTTCTTT. Protein: CASSLDLSTEAFF.